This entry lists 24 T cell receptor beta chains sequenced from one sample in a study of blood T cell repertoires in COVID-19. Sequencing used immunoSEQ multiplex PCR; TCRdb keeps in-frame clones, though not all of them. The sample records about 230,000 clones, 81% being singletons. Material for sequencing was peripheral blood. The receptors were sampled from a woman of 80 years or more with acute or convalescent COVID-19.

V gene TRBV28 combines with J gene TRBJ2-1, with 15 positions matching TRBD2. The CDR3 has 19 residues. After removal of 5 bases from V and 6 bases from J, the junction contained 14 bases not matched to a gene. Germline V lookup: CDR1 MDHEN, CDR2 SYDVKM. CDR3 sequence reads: CASSPPGLAGGPHGNEQFF. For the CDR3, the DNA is TGTGCCAGCAGTCCCCCCGGACTAGCGGGAGGGCCCCATGGCAATGAGCAGTTCTTC.

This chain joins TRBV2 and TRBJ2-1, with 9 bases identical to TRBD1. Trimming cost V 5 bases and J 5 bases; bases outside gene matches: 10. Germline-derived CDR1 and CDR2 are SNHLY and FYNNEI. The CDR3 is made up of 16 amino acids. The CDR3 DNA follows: TGTGCCAGCAGTACTACCGGTGACAGGGGGAACAATGAGCAGTTCTTC. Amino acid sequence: CASSTTGDRGNNEQFF.

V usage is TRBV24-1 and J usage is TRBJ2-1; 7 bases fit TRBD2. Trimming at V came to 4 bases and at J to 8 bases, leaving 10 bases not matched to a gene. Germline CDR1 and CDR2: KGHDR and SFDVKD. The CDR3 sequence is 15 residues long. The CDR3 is CATSDPTSEFDEQFF. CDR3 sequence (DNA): TGTGCCACCAGTGACCCCACTAGCGAGTTCGATGAGCAGTTCTTC.

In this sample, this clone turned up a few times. The CDR3 reads CASSQVGGDRGGSPLHF. CDR3 nucleotides: TGCGCCAGCAGCCAAGTAGGTGGGGACAGGGGAGGATCACCCCTCCACTTT. The chain recombines TRBV4-1 with TRBJ1-6, with 10 bases lining up with TRBD1. There are 17 residues in the CDR3. With 1 base clipped from V and 10 bases from J, the junction kept 10 bases outside the gene matches. Germline V gives CDR1 MGHRA, CDR2 YSYEKL.

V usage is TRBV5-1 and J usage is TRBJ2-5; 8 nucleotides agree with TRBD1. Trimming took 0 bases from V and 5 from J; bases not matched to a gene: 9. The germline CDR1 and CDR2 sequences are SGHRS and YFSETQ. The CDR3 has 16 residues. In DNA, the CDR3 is TGCGCCAGCAGCTTGGCCCCAGGGGGCGAGGGGGAGACCCAGTACTTC. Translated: CASSLAPGGEGETQYF.

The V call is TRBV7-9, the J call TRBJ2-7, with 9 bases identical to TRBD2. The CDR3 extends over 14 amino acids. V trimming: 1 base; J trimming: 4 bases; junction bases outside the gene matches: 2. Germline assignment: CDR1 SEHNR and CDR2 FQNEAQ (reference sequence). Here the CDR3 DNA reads TGTGCCAGCAGCTTAGGGCTAGCGGGGTACGAGCAGTACTTC. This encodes CASSLGLAGYEQYF.

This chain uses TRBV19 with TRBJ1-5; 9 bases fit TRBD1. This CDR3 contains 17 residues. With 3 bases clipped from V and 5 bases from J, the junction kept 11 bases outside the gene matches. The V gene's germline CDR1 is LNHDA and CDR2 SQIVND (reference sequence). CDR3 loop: CASSINHGGQGYQPQHF. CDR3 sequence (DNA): TGTGCCAGTAGTATCAACCATGGGGGACAGGGTTATCAGCCCCAGCATTTT.

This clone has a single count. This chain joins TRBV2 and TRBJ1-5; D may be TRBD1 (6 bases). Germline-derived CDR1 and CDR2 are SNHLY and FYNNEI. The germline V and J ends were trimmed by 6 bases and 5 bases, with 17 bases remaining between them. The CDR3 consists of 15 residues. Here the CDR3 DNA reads TGTGCCAGCAGAGGGAATACAGGGATGGATCAGCCCCAGCATTTT. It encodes CASRGNTGMDQPQHF.

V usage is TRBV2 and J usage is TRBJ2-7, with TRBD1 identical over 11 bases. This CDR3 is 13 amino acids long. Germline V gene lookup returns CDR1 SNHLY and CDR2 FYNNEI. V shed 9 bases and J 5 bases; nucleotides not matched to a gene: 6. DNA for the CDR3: TGTGCCAGTCCGGACAGGGGGCTACACGAGCAGTACTTC. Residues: CASPDRGLHEQYF. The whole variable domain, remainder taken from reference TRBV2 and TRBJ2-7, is EPEVTQTPSHQVTQMGQEVILRCVPISNHLYFYWYRQILGQKVEFLVSFYNNEISEKSEIFDDQFSVERPDGSNFTLKIRSTKLEDSAMYFCASPDRGLHEQYFGPGTRLTVT.

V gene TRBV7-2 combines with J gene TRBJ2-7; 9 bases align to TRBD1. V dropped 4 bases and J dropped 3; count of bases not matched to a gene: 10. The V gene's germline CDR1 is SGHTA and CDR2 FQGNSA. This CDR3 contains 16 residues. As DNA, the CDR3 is TGTGCCAGCAGCTCTCGGACAGGGGAAGGGTTCTACGAGCAGTACTTC. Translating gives CASSSRTGEGFYEQYF. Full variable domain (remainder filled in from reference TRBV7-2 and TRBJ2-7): GAGVSQSPSNKVTEKGKDVELRCDPISGHTALYWYRQSLGQGLEFLIYFQGNSAPDKSGLPSDRFSAERTGGSVSTLTIQRTQQEDSAVYLCASSSRTGEGFYEQYFGPGTRLTVT.

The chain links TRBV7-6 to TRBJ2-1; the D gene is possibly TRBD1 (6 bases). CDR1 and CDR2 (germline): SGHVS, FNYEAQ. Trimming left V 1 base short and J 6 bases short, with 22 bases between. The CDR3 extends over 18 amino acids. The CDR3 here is CASSLVAPGAPFPNEQFF. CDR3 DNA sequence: TGTGCCAGCAGCTTAGTTGCCCCAGGGGCCCCCTTCCCCAATGAGCAGTTCTTC.

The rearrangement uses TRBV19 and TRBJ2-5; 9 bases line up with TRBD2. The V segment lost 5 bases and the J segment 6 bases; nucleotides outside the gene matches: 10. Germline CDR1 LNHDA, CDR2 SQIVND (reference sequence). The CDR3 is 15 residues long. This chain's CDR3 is CASSSPLSGGQTQYF. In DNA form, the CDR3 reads TGTGCCAGTAGTTCTCCCCTTAGCGGGGGTCAGACCCAGTACTTC.

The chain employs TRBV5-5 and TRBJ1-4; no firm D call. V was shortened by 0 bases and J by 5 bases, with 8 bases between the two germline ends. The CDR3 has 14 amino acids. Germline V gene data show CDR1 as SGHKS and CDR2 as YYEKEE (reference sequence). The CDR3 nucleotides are TGTGCCAGCAGCTTGGCAGGCCTCAATGAAAAACTGTTTTTT. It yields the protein CASSLAGLNEKLFF.

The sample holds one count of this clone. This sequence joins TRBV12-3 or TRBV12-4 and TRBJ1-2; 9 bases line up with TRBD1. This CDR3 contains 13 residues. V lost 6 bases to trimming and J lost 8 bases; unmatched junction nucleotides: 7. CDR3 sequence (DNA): TGTGCCAGCAGCCGCGGACAGGGGAACGGCTACACCTTC. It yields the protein CASSRGQGNGYTF.

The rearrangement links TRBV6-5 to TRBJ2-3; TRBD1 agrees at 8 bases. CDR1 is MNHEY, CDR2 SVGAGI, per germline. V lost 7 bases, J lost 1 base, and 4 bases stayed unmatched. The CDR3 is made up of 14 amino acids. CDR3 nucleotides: TGTGCCAGCACCTTGACAGGGGGCACAGATACGCAGTATTTT. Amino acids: CASTLTGGTDTQYF.

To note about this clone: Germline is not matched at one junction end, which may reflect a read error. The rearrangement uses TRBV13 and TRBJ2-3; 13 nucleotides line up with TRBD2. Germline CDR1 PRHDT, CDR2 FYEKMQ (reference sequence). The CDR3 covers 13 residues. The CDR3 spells CASRGIGTSGTVF. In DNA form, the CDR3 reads TGTGCCAGCCGCGGCATTGGGACTAGCGGGACGGTTTTT.

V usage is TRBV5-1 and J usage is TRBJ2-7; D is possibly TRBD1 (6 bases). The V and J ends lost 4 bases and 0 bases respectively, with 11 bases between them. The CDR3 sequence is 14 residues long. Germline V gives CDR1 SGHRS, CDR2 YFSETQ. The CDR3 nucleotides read TGCGCCAGCAGCACCGACAGGAGCTCCTACGAGCAGTACTTC. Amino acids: CASSTDRSSYEQYF.

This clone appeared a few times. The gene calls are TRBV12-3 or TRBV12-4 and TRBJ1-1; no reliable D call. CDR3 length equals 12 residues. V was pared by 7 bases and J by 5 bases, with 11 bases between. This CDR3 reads CASNEASTEAFF. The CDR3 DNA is TGTGCCAGCAATGAGGCTTCGACTGAAGCTTTCTTT.

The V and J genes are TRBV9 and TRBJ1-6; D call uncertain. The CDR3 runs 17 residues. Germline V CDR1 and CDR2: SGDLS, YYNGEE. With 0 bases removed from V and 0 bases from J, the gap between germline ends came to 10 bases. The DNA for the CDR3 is TGTGCCAGCAGCGTAGATCCATCGAGCTCCTATAATTCACCCCTCCACTTT. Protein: CASSVDPSSSYNSPLHF.

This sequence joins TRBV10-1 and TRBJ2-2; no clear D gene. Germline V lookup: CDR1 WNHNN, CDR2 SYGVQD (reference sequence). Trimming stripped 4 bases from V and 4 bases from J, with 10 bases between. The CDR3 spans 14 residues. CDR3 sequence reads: CASSGQVSTGELFF. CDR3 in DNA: TGCGCCAGCAGTGGCCAGGTCAGCACCGGGGAGCTGTTTTTT.

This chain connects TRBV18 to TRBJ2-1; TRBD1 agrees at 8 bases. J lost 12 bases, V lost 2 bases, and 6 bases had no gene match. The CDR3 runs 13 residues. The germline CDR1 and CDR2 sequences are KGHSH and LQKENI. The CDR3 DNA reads TGTGCCAGCTCACCAATGAGGGACAGGAGGCAGTTCTTC. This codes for CASSPMRDRRQFF.

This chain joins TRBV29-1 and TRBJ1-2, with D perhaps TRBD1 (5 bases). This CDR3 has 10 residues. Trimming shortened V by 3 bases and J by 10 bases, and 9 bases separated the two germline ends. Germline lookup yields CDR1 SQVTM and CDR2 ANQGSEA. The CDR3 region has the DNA TGCAGCGTTGAGGCAGGGCACTACACCTTC. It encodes CSVEAGHYTF.

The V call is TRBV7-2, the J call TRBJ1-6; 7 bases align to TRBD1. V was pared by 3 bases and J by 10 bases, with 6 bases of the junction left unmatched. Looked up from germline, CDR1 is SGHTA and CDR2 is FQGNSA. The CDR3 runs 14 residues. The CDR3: CASSFRQGPSPLHF. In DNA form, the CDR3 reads TGTGCCAGCAGCTTCAGACAGGGCCCGTCACCCCTCCACTTT.

CDR3 DNA sequence: TGCAGCGTTGATGGCGGGGGCTTCCTGAGCTCCTACAATGAGCAGTTCTTC. Translated, it gives CSVDGGGFLSSYNEQFF. V is TRBV29-1 and J is TRBJ2-1; TRBD2 might be the D (7 bases). V lost 3 bases and J 0 bases, leaving 18 bases between the germline ends. This CDR3 spans 17 amino acids. Germline-derived CDR1 and CDR2 are SQVTM and ANQGSEA.